A single sample is the source of the 8 T cell receptor beta chains below, sequenced in a study of CD8 T cells in ankylosing spondylitis. A single record per CDR3 protein comes from TCRdb applying MiXCR to the 5' RACE reads. The sample holds around 330,000 distinct CDR3 sequences; around a tenth are singletons and the top ten take 9.1%. Source material: blood, either unsorted or a sorted T cell fraction (not recorded which). Receptors originate from a female donor with ankylosing spondylitis or in good health (not recorded which).

In this sample, this clonotype turned up many times. The rearrangement joins TRBV24-1 to TRBJ2-1, with D maybe TRBD2 (5 bases). The CDR3 spans 14 residues. V was pared by 4 bases and J by 6 bases, with 12 bases between. Germline values: CDR1 KGHDR, CDR2 SFDVKD. The CDR3 bases are TGTGCCACCAGTGACCACGGAGGCAGCAATGAGCAGTTCTTC. Encoded protein: CATSDHGGSNEQFF.

Ten or more counts support this clonotype. The chain employs TRBV6-2 or TRBV6-3 and TRBJ2-1, with TRBD2 matching 9 bases. V was clipped by 4 bases and J by 9 bases; unmatched bases: 13. Germline CDR1 reads MNHEY; CDR2 reads SVGEGT. This CDR3 comprises 16 residues. CDR3 in amino acids: CASSSAVIAGASEQFF. The CDR3 region has the DNA TGTGCCAGCAGTTCCGCCGTGATAGCGGGAGCGAGTGAGCAGTTCTTC.

This clonotype was counted ten times or more. The chain couples TRBV5-1 to TRBJ1-4, with 7 bases that match TRBD1. The CDR3 runs 13 residues. Germline lookup yields CDR1 SGHRS and CDR2 YFSETQ. V shed 8 bases and J 8 bases; nucleotides not matched to a gene: 9. The CDR3 region is CASGDRVSEKLFF. The CDR3 bases are TGCGCCAGTGGCGACAGGGTGAGCGAAAAACTGTTTTTT.

The rearrangement joins TRBV5-1 to TRBJ1-5; TRBD1 agrees at 8 bases. This CDR3 spans 15 amino acids. With 4 bases clipped from V and 7 bases from J, the junction kept 10 bases outside the gene matches. Germline V gene lookup returns CDR1 SGHRS and CDR2 YFSETQ. CDR3 DNA: TGCGCCAGCAGCCCCGGGACAGGAGACGGACAGCCCCAGCATTTT. Its translation: CASSPGTGDGQPQHF.

This clonotype has ten or more counts. The V and J genes are TRBV4-2 and TRBJ2-1, with TRBD2 matching over 7 bases. The germline gives CDR1 LGHNA, CDR2 YNFKEQ. V shed 3 bases, J shed 16 bases, and the junction held 12 bases outside the gene matches. This CDR3 has 13 residues. The CDR3 sequence is CASSQEGLSREFF. Here the CDR3 DNA reads TGTGCCAGCAGCCAGGAGGGACTAAGTAGAGAATTCTTC.

This clonotype has a handful of counts. The chain employs TRBV7-2 and TRBJ2-7; D possibly corresponds to TRBD1 (5 bases). This CDR3 has 15 amino acids. Germline V gene lookup returns CDR1 SGHTA and CDR2 FQGNSA. Deletions cut 3 bases from V and 2 bases from J, with 14 bases between. This CDR3 reads CASSFYGQGAYEQYF. DNA for the CDR3: TGTGCCAGCAGCTTTTACGGACAAGGGGCCTACGAGCAGTACTTC.

This clonotype was seen at least ten times. V gene TRBV28 combines with J gene TRBJ2-3; TRBD2 aligns across 7 bases. Germline V CDR1 and CDR2: MDHEN, SYDVKM. The CDR3 totals 13 residues. Losses at the gene ends were 6 bases for V and 6 bases for J; bases not matched to a gene: 6. DNA for the CDR3: TGTGCCAGCAGGAGCGGGATGCGGGATACGCAGTATTTT. Protein: CASRSGMRDTQYF.

This clonotype was detected once. A much larger clone differs from this one at a single base, so this may be a read error. This chain links TRBV20-1 with TRBJ2-1; D is perhaps TRBD2 (5 bases). Germline V gene sequence: CDR1 DFQATT, CDR2 SNEGSKA (reference sequence). There are 12 residues in the CDR3. The V end lost 6 bases, the J end lost 11 bases, and 17 bases lay between the germline ends. The CDR3 DNA reads TGCAGTGCCCCGACTACGACCGTTCAGCAGTTCTTC. This encodes CSAPTTTVQQFF.